A single sample gave rise to the 8 T cell receptor beta chains below, sequenced in a study of tumor-infiltrating lymphocytes in primary liver carcinoma. Starting material of about 480 ng total RNA yielded TCR beta cDNA via a constant-region primer. Three nested multiplex PCR rounds of slightly modified ARM-PCR generated TCR beta libraries. Running around 9 cycles apiece, the first two PCR rounds relied on TRBV1-TRBV30 forward primers together with a C-beta reverse primer. TCRdb reanalysed the multiplex PCR reads using MiXCR and keeps one entry per CDR3 protein. The sample records nearly 200,000 distinct CDR3 sequences, around 60% being singletons. Alongside blood RNA obtained from unsorted whole blood, germline DNA was also extracted. Sample: peripheral blood. The receptor set was obtained from a woman in her sixties with primary liver carcinoma and hepatitis B virus infection.

V is TRBV5-5 and J is TRBJ2-7; the D call may be TRBD1 or TRBD2 (5 bases each). The CDR3 is made up of 14 amino acids. Trimming cost V 4 bases and J 6 bases, with 17 bases left between them. Germline-derived CDR1 and CDR2 are SGHKS and YYEKEE (reference sequence). The CDR3 reads CASSPGTPLSEQYF. In nucleotides, the CDR3 is TGTGCCAGCAGCCCAGGGACCCCCCTGAGCGAGCAGTACTTC.

With regard to this clonotype: A much larger clone differs from this one at a single base, so this may be a read error. The gene calls are TRBV10-3 and TRBJ2-3, with 8 bases lining up with TRBD2. The CDR3 has 16 amino acids. The junction had 10 bases not matched to a gene; V was cut back by 7 bases and J by 1 base. Germline V CDR1 and CDR2: ENHRY, SYGVKD. CDR3: CAINPCSGIGTDTQYF. The CDR3 region has the DNA TGTGCCATCAACCCCTGTAGCGGGATTGGCACAGATACGCAGTATTTT.

This clonotype has just a few counts. The chain links TRBV6-5 to TRBJ2-3, with 11 bases matching TRBD2. V lost 2 bases to trimming and J lost 0 bases; unmatched junction nucleotides: 4. Per germline, CDR1 MNHEY and CDR2 SVGAGI. The CDR3 spans 17 residues. The CDR3 bases are TGTGCCAGCAGTTACCGAAGACTAGCGGGGAGCACAGATACGCAGTATTTT. This translates into CASSYRRLAGSTDTQYF.

This clonotype occurred a few times. With a much larger clone just one base away, this may be a read error. The chain carries TRBV7-9 and TRBJ2-7, with 10 nucleotides matching TRBD2. The CDR3 runs to 15 residues. CDR1 and CDR2 from the germline V gene are SEHNR and FQNEAQ (reference sequence). The CDR3 here is CASSPLAGHSYERYF. CDR3 DNA: TGTGCCAGCAGCCCACTAGCGGGGCACTCCTACGAGCGGTACTTC.

This clonotype was seen at least ten times. The V and J genes are TRBV10-3 and TRBJ1-1; D might be TRBD1 (6 bases). V was clipped by 7 bases and J by 0 bases, with 12 bases between them. The CDR3 covers 14 residues. Per germline, CDR1 ENHRY and CDR2 SYGVKD. The CDR3 bases are TGTGCCATCACCACGGGACATATGAACACTGAAGCTTTCTTT. It codes for CAITTGHMNTEAFF.

As to this clonotype: A much more abundant neighbour one base away suggests this may be a read error. The rearrangement joins TRBV4-1 to TRBJ1-5; the match to TRBD1 covers 8 bases. CDR1 and CDR2 (germline): MGHRA, YSYEKL. This CDR3 is built from 17 residues. The chain's CDR3 is CASSASGTGNSNQHQHF. The CDR3 bases are TGCGCCAGCAGCGCATCCGGGACAGGAAATAGCAATCAGCACCAGCATTTT.

This clonotype was counted only a few times. One end of the junction is discordant with germline, which a read error may explain. The chain has TRBV5-1 and TRBJ2-5; 10 bases match TRBD1. The CDR3 is 16 residues long. Germline CDR1 reads SGHRS; CDR2 reads YFSETQ. The CDR3 coding sequence is TGCGCCAGCAGCTCCGGACAGGGGGGACCTCAAGAGACCCGGTACTTC. This gives the protein CASSSGQGGPQETRYF.

To note about this clonotype: A clone one base away is much larger, so this may be a read error. This CDR3 fails to terminate in the conserved phenylalanine or tryptophan, so it likely reflects a read error. The chain has TRBV12-3 or TRBV12-4 and TRBJ2-1, with D tentatively TRBD2 (5 bases). V gave up 5 bases and J gave up 3 bases, with 8 bases separating them. The CDR3 is 13 residues long. The CDR3 DNA is TGTGCCAGCAGTACTGACTACTACAATGAGCAGTTCCTC. Translating it yields CASSTDYYNEQFL.